This TCR beta chain was documented in a study of CD8+ T cells in alopecia areata. As for the study in general: Grafting placed skin from approximately 6-12-month-old C3H/HeJ donors with spontaneous alopecia onto approximately 7-11-week-old female C3H/HeJ mice.

Sequencing relied on a cDNA template that was reverse transcribed from extracted RNA. Sequencing used immunoSEQ multiplex PCR; TCRdb keeps in-frame clones, though not all of them. This table holds around 290,000 clones with no singletons; the top ten claim 1.2%. Pooled cells of cutaneous lymph node origin were sorted on CD4, CD8alpha, NKG2D, NKG2ACE and other markers. Regarding this clone: Any gene name here is a mouse gene name. The read ends 4 residues early relative to the CDR3; the germline J gene fills the gap. This sample also contains other DNA sequences that code for the same CDR3.

Looked up from germline, CDR1 is NSHNY and CDR2 is SYGAGN. CDR3 length: 16 amino acids. V shed 4 bases and J 0 bases; nucleotides not matched to a gene: 6. The sequenced sample was CD4+ T cells sorted from a lymph node. The chain employs TRBV13-1 and TRBJ2-3, with TRBD2 matching 9 bases. This TCR came from a C3H/HeJ mouse with alopecia areata. This line is of MHC haplotype H2-k. The CDR3 DNA, read in part, is TGTGCCAGCAGTCTAACTGGGGGGACTAGTGCAGAA. It specifies CASSLTGGTSAE. The complete CDR3 sequence is CASSLTGGTSAETLYF.